This T cell receptor (beta chain) was captured in a study of CXCR3-negative and CXCR3-positive naive CD8 T cells. Study observations and caveats: When CXCR3-positive naive cells were set against CXCR3-negative naive cells, the former had more hydrophobic TRB CDR3s. Diversity in memory CD8+ cells fell much lower than the comparably high levels seen in both naive subsets.

Researchers reported sorting every CD8+ T cell subset in triplicate, roughly 290,000 cells per sort. The CDR3 is made up of 14 amino acids. The germline V gene encodes CDR1 SEHNR and CDR2 FQNEAQ (reference sequence). The TRB libraries of cDNA were built by UMI-labeled 5' RACE. From its re-call of the 5' RACE reads, TCRdb lists each CDR3 protein once, without DNA. The table lists some 120,000 distinct CDR3 sequences. Note on this clonotype: The antigen is unknown.

The chain uses TRBV7-9 and TRBJ2-1; absent DNA, TCRdb's TRBD1 call cannot be checked. Input material: naive CXCR3+ CD8+ T cells from blood. Sample subset: CD45RO-CCR7+CD27+CD95- naive CD8+ T cells expressing CXCR3 (TNR3+). This TCR was sampled from a human donor in good health. Some clones in this sample may be carry-over from other donors' samples. This CDR3 reads CASSLDRDYNEQFF. The full variable domain, in which reference TRBV7-9 and TRBJ2-1 provide the parts outside the CDR3, is DTGVSQNPRHKITKRGQNVTFRCDPISEHNRLYWYRQTLGQGPEFLTYFQNEAQLEKSRLLSDRFSAERPKGSFSTLEIQRTEQGDSAMYLCASSLDRDYNEQFFGPGTRLTVL.